This T cell receptor (beta chain) stems from a study of CXCR3-negative and CXCR3-positive naive CD8 T cells. Findings and caveats of the study: CXCR3-positive naive cells had TRB CDR3s that were more hydrophobic than CXCR3-negative naive cells had. Cryopreservation partially decreased CXCR3 expression, and most assays used fresh PBMCs. High diversity, comparable across both naive subsets, contrasted with much lower diversity in memory CD8+ cells.

UMI-labeled 5' RACE TRB cDNA libraries were prepared from the cells. TCRdb reanalyzed the 5' RACE reads and collapses them to one entry per CDR3 protein, without DNA. The sample has 75,000 to 90,000 distinct CDR3 sequences. This CDR3 is built from 14 residues. Germline V CDR1 and CDR2: MNHEY, SMNVEV (reference sequence). In the case of this clonotype: As yet, its antigen is unknown.

V and J are TRBV27 and TRBJ2-7. This TCR came from a human donor in good health. Some clones in this sample may be carry-over from other donors' samples. Sequenced: naive CXCR3+ CD8+ T cells from blood. Subset: CD45RO-CCR7+CD27+CD95- naive CD8+ T cells expressing CXCR3 (TNR3+). The CDR3 here is CASSLRGGPYEQYF.